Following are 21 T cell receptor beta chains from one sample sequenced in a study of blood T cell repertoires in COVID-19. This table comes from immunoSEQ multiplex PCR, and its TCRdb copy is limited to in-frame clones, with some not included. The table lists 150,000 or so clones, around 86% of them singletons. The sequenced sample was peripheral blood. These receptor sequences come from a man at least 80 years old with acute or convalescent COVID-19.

This CDR3 is CAWRGTLNTGELFF. CDR3 DNA sequence: TGTGCCTGGAGGGGGACACTAAACACCGGGGAGCTGTTTTTT. The gene calls are TRBV30 and TRBJ2-2; perhaps TRBD1 as D (6 bases). V lost 3 bases to trimming and J lost 2 bases, with 10 bases between them. The length of the CDR3 is 14 residues. CDR1 is GTSNPN, CDR2 SVGIG, per germline (reference sequence).

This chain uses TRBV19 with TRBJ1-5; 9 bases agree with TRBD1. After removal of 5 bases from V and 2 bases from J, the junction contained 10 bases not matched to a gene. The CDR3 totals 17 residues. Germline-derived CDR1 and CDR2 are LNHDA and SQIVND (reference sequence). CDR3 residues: CASSRRDRAIGNQPQHF. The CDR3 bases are TGTGCCAGTAGTCGCCGGGACAGGGCTATTGGCAATCAGCCCCAGCATTTT.

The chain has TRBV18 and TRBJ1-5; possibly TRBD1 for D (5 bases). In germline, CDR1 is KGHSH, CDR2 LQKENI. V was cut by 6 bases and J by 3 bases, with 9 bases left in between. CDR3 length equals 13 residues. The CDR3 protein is CASSLDINQPQHF. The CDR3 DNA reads TGTGCCAGCTCCTTGGACATCAATCAGCCCCAGCATTTT.

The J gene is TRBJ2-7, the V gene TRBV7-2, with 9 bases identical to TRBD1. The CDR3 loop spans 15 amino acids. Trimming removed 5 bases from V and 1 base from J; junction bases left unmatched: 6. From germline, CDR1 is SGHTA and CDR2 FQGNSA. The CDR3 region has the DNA TGTGCCAGCAGCCTCACCGGGACAGGGTCCTACGAGCAGTACTTC. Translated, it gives CASSLTGTGSYEQYF.

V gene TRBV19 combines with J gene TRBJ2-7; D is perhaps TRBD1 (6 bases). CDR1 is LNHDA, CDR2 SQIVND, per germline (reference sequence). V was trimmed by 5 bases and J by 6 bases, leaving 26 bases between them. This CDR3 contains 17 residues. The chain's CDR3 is CASSPLLPSGTPREQYF. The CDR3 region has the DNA TGTGCCAGTAGTCCACTCCTACCTAGTGGGACACCCCGCGAGCAGTACTTC.

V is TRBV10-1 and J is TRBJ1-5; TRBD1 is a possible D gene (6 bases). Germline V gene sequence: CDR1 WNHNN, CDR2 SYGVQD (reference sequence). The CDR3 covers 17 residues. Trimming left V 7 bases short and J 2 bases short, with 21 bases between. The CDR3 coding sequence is TGCGCCAGCACCATAAAACAGGGACCCCTGGGCAATCAGCCCCAGCATTTT. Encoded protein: CASTIKQGPLGNQPQHF.

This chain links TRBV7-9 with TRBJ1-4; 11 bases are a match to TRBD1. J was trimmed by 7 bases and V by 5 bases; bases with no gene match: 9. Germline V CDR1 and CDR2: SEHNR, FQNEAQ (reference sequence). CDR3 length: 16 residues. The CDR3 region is CASSPGTGGGGEKLFF. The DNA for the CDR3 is TGTGCCAGCAGCCCCGGGACAGGGGGAGGCGGTGAAAAACTGTTTTTT.

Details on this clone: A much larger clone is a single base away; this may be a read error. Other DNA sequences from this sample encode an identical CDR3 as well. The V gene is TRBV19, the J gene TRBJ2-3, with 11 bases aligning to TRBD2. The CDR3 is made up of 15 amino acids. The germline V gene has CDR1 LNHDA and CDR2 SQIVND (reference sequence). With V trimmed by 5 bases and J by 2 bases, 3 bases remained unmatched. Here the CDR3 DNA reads TGTGCCAGTAGTTTACTAGCGGGGGACACAGATACGCAGTATTTT. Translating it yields CASSLLAGDTDTQYF.

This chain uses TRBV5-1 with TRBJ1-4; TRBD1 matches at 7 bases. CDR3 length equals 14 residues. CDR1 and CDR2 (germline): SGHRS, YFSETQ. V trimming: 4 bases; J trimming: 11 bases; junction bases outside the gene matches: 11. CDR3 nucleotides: TGCGCCAGCAGCGTCTGGACAGGCAGTGGGAAACTGTTTTTT. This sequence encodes CASSVWTGSGKLFF.

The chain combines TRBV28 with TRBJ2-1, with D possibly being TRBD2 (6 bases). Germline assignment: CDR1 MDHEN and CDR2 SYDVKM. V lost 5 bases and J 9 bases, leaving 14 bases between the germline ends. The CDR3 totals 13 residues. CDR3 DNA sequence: TGTGCCAGCAGTGGAGGAGGGGCGCGTGAGCAGTTCTTC. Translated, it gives CASSGGGAREQFF.

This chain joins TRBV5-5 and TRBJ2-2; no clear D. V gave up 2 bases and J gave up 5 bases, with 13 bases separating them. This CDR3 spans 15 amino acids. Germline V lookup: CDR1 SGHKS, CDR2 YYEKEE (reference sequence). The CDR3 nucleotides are TGTGCCAGCAGCTTTGGAGAAGATTGGACCGGGGAGCTGTTTTTT. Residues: CASSFGEDWTGELFF.

Here the CDR3 reads CATSQGRNEQFF. The CDR3 coding sequence is TGTGCCACCTCCCAGGGGCGGAATGAGCAGTTCTTC. The chain carries TRBV6-6 and TRBJ2-1, with TRBD1 as a possible D gene (6 bases). Trimming pared 10 bases from V and 7 bases from J, leaving 14 bases between. The CDR3 is 12 residues long. Germline V gives CDR1 MNHNY, CDR2 SVGAGI (reference sequence).

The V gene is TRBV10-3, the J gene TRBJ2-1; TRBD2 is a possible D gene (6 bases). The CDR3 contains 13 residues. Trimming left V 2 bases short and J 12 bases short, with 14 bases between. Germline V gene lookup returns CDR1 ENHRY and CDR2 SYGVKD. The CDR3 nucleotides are TGTGCCATCAGTGAGCCACCCATCGGGGGGCAGTTCTTC. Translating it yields CAISEPPIGGQFF.

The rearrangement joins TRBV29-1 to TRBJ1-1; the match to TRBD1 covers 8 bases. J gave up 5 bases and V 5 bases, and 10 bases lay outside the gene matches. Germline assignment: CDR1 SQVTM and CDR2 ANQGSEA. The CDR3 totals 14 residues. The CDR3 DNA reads TGCAGCGTTATCAGGACAGGGAAGATGACTGAAGCTTTCTTT. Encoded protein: CSVIRTGKMTEAFF.

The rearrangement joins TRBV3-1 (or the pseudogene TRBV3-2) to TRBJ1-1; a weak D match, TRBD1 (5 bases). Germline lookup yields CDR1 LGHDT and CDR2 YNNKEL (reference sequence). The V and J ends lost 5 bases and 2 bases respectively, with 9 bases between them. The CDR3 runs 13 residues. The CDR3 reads CASSYTGNTEAFF. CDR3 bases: TGTGCCAGCAGCTATACAGGAAACACTGAAGCTTTCTTT.

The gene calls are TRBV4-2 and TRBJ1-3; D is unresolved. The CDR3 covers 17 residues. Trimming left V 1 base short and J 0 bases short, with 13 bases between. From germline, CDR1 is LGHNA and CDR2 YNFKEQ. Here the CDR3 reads CASSQALMGTSGNTIYF. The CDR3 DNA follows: TGTGCCAGCAGCCAAGCGTTAATGGGCACCTCTGGAAACACCATATATTTT.

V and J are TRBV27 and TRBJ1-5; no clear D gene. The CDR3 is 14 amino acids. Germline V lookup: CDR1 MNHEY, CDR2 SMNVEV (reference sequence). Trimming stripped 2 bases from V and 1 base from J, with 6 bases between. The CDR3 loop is CASSLRGSNQPQHF. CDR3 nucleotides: TGTGCCAGCAGTTTACGCGGGAGCAATCAGCCCCAGCATTTT.

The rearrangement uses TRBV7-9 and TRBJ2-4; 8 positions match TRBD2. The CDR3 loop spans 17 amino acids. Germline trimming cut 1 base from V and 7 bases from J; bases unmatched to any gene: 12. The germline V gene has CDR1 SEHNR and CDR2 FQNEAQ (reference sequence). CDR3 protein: CASSLGDSRTGGNIQYF. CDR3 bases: TGTGCCAGCAGCTTAGGGGACTCCCGAACGGGGGGGAACATTCAGTACTTC.

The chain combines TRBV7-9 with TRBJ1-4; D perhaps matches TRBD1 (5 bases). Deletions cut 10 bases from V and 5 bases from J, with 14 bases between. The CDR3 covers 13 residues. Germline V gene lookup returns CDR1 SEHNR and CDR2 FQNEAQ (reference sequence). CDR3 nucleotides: TGTGCCACCCCGTGGGGGGAAAATGAAAAACTGTTTTTT. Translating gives CATPWGENEKLFF.

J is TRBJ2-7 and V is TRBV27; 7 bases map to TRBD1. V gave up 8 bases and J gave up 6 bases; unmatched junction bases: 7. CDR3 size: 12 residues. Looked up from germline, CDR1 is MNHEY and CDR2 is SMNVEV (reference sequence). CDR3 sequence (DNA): TGTGCCAGCCGACCCCACAGGGGCGAGCAGTACTTC. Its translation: CASRPHRGEQYF.

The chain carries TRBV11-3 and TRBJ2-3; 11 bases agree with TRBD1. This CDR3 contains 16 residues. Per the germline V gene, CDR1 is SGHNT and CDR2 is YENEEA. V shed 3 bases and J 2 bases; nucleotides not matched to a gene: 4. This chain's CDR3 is CASSFGTGGITDTQYF. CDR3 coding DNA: TGTGCCAGCAGCTTCGGGACAGGGGGTATCACAGATACGCAGTATTTT.